This T cell receptor beta chain emerged from a study of metastatic and nonmetastatic thyroid tumors (dated by TCRdb to 2019 to 2021). In terms of the full investigation: Repertoires were compared across peripheral blood and tumor or nodule tissue samples from malignant and benign thyroid patients.

This clone was counted at least ten times. Its cognate antigen has yet to be identified. No base quality values were provided; no much bigger clone lies one nucleotide off. What the work shows at the level of the full study, not this receptor alone: In both blood and tumor samples, malignant tumors were reported to have significantly higher TCR beta diversity than benign nodules.

The library was built by means of PCR. Sequencing used an Illumina HiSeq 4000. High-throughput sequencing was used to profile the TCR beta-chain CDR3 region of every patient. From the authors' description of their analysis: A classifier to discriminate distant-metastatic papillary thyroid cancer patients was built from CDR3 differences across clinicopathological groups. The Shannon index was used to measure repertoire diversity, and the Morisita-Horn index was used to measure how similar tumor and blood repertoires were. TCRdb's own reprocessing of the public reads used fastp at Q25 and MiXCR and kept productive beta chains. What appears here as the V and J calls and clone size reflects TCRdb's work, not the paper's. This sample holds about 22,000 clones; less than 20% were observed only once. 2.7% of the sample is held by the ten biggest clonotypes. No treatment had been received by any patient before thyroid surgery. Patient clinical samples collected from 2012 to 2018 were retrospectively analysed using T-cell receptor beta sequencing.

The CDR3 goes from the cysteine to the phenylalanine over 14 residues. Just the 42-base CDR3 DNA is kept, in frame starting at base 1. CDR1 and CDR2, per the germline V gene, are MGHRA and YSYEKL. V and J are trimmed by 2 bases and 6 bases, and the gene matches miss 1 base of the junction. Recombination linked TRBV4-1 to TRBJ2-2, and TRBD1 matches 9 of the central bases. Sequenced input: adjacent normal tissue. The TCR comes from a male donor with papillary thyroid cancer or a benign thyroid nodule (not recorded which). Some clones in this sample may be carry-over from other donors' samples. The nucleotides read TGCGCCAGCAGCCAACGGACAGGGGCCGGGGAGCTGTTTTTT. It translates to CASSQRTGAGELFF.